A selection of T cell receptor beta chains follows, all from one sample in a study of cytomegalovirus exposure and HLA in healthy donors. Measured with immunoSEQ multiplex PCR; TCRdb has only the in-frame clones, and not every one. This table holds approximately 190,000 clones, about 80% found once. Sequencing was carried out using PBMCs. These receptors came from a woman aged 25 to 39 in good health and CMV-seropositive. Each CDR3 is given with its conserved first and last residue. The D gene is left open where the match is weak. Some rows mark clone size as missing; the rest say once, few, many or name a class of expanded clone.

clone_size	d_call	v_call	j_call	cdr3_nt	cdr3_aa
.	TRBD1	TRBV5-6	TRBJ2-2	TGTGCCAGCAGCCAATTGATACAGGGGGCAGGCACCGGGGAGCTGTTTTTT	CASSQLIQGAGTGELFF
.	.	TRBV28	TRBJ1-6	TGTGCCAGCGGCTCTTCGGGACTCGGCTATTCACCCCTCCACTTT	CASGSSGLGYSPLHF
.	.	TRBV5-1	TRBJ1-4	TGCGCCAGCAGCGTCGACAGTGCAACTAATGAAAAACTGTTTTTT	CASSVDSATNEKLFF
.	TRBD2	TRBV11-2	TRBJ2-3	TGTGCCAGCAGTCATCTCATGGGAGCGGGAGAAGGAGATACGCAGTATTTT	CASSHLMGAGEGDTQYF
.	.	TRBV7-6	TRBJ2-2	TGTGCCAGCAGCTTGTTGATTGAGGGTACCGACACCGGGGAGCTGTTTTTT	CASSLLIEGTDTGELFF
few	.	TRBV6-5	TRBJ2-1	TGTGCCAGCAGTTACTCCACTACGAGGGAGATGGCTGAGCAGTTCTTC	CASSYSTTREMAEQFF
.	TRBD2	TRBV5-1	TRBJ2-7	TGCGCCAGCAGCTTTGTCGGGGGGGGCTCGAGAGAGCAGTACTTC	CASSFVGGGSREQYF
.	.	TRBV25-1	TRBJ2-3	TGTGCCAGCAGTGGTGGACTAAAGACAGATACGCAGTATTTT	CASSGGLKTDTQYF
.	.	TRBV5-5	TRBJ2-7	TGTGCCAGCACCTACCCGGGTTTCGAGCAGTACTTC	CASTYPGFEQYF
.	.	TRBV15	TRBJ1-4	TGTGCCACCAGCAGATTACAGGAGACTAATGAAAAACTGTTTTTT	CATSRLQETNEKLFF
.	.	TRBV29-1	TRBJ2-1	TGCAGCGTTGAACCCCAGCGTGGAAACTCCTACAATGAGCAGTTCTTC	CSVEPQRGNSYNEQFF
.	.	TRBV13	TRBJ2-5	TGTGCCAGCAGCTTACGTGGGGGGGCCCAAGAGACCCAGTACTTC	CASSLRGGAQETQYF
.	TRBD2	TRBV28	TRBJ2-3	TGTGCCAGCAGTTCCACGGGGGGGGTTATGACAGATACGCAGTATTTT	CASSSTGGVMTDTQYF
.	TRBD1	TRBV6-5	TRBJ1-3	TGTGCCAGCGGAACAGGGGATGGAAACACCATATATTTT	CASGTGDGNTIYF
.	.	TRBV7-9	TRBJ1-5	TGTGCCAGCAGCCCAGGACAGATCAATCAGCCCCAGCATTTT	CASSPGQINQPQHF
.	.	TRBV5-5	TRBJ1-5	TGTGCCAGCAGCCCGACAGGATTGAGCAATCAGCCCCAGCATTTT	CASSPTGLSNQPQHF
once	.	TRBV6-1	TRBJ2-7	TGTGCCAGCAGTGAAGGTCAGACATTGGCCTACGAGCAGTACTTC	CASSEGQTLAYEQYF
.	TRBD2	TRBV28	TRBJ2-1	TGTGCCAGCAGCCAACAGCGGGAGGCCCCACAGAATGAGCAGTTCTTC	CASSQQREAPQNEQFF
.	.	TRBV28	TRBJ1-1	TGTGCCAGCAGTTTATTCCAGGGCACTGAAGCTTTCTTT	CASSLFQGTEAFF
.	.	TRBV6-5	TRBJ1-5	TGTGCCAGCAGTTACGACAGGTCCAATCAGCCCCAGCATTTT	CASSYDRSNQPQHF
.	.	TRBV5-5	TRBJ1-2	TGTGCCAGCAGTCCCGTAATTATTAACTATGGCTACACCTTC	CASSPVIINYGYTF
.	.	TRBV2	TRBJ2-2	TGTGCCAGCAGGCGGAGAAAAGTCATTGGTTTGGCTCCCGGGGAGCTGTTTTTT	CASRRRKVIGLAPGELFF
.	TRBD2	TRBV11-2	TRBJ2-7	TGTGCCAGCAGCGCCGGACTAGCGGGAGTACCCTACGAGCAGTACTTC	CASSAGLAGVPYEQYF
.	.	TRBV19	TRBJ1-2	TGTGCCAGTAGTATAGGGGACACCCACTATGGCTACACCTTC	CASSIGDTHYGYTF
.	TRBD1	TRBV5-1	TRBJ2-7	TGCGCCAGCAGCGGCGACAGGGTATCGTCGCAGTACTTC	CASSGDRVSSQYF
.	TRBD1	TRBV5-1	TRBJ1-1	TGCGCCAGCAGCTGGGGACAGGCAGAGAACACTGAAGCTTTCTTT	CASSWGQAENTEAFF
.	.	TRBV19	TRBJ1-3	TGTGCCAGCAGTGCCCCGGGTACCTTCTCTGGAAACACCATATATTTT	CASSAPGTFSGNTIYF
.	.	TRBV10-2	TRBJ2-3	TGCGCCAGCAGGAAGGGGAAGTGGACAGATACGCAGTATTTT	CASRKGKWTDTQYF
.	TRBD1	TRBV2	TRBJ1-1	TGTGCCAGCAGTGAGAGGGGGCGCGGCCGGGACACTGAAGCTTTCTTT	CASSERGRGRDTEAFF
.	TRBD2	TRBV7-6	TRBJ2-2	TGTGCCAGCAGCCACGGGACTAGCGGAACCGGGGAGCTGTTTTTT	CASSHGTSGTGELFF
.	.	TRBV5-4	TRBJ1-5	TGTGCCAGCAGCTTGTCCCCGGAGACCCATCAGCCCCAGCATTTT	CASSLSPETHQPQHF
few	TRBD1	TRBV5-6	TRBJ1-3	TGTGCCAGCAGCTGGGGGACAGATGGAAACACCATATATTTT	CASSWGTDGNTIYF
.	.	TRBV11-2	TRBJ1-2	TGTGCCAGCAGCGAAGGGCAGGGTGAGTTCGGCTATGGCTACACCTTC	CASSEGQGEFGYGYTF
few	TRBD2	TRBV27	TRBJ2-3	TGTGCCAGCAGCTGGACTAGCGGGAGCACAGATACGCAGTATTTT	CASSWTSGSTDTQYF
.	TRBD1	TRBV7-3	TRBJ1-1	TGTGCCAGCAGCCCAATGGACAGGGGAGAGGCTTTCTTT	CASSPMDRGEAFF
few	.	TRBV20-1	TRBJ1-1	TGCAGTGCCCGGAGGGGTCGTGGTGCTTTCTTT	CSARRGRGAFF
.	TRBD2	TRBV5-5	TRBJ2-7	TGTGCCAGCAGCGGAACTAGCGGGGGCTCCTACGAGCAGTACTTC	CASSGTSGGSYEQYF
few	.	TRBV5-8	TRBJ1-1	TGTGCCAGCAGCCGGAGTCCTGAAGCTTTCTTT	CASSRSPEAFF
.	.	TRBV9	TRBJ2-1	TGTGCCAGCAGCGCAGGGAATTGGCCCCAGTTCTTC	CASSAGNWPQFF
.	TRBD2	TRBV19	TRBJ2-1	TGTGCCAGTAGTCCTTCCGGGACTAGCTCCTACAATGAGCAGTTCTTC	CASSPSGTSSYNEQFF
.	.	TRBV27	TRBJ1-2	TGTGCCAGCAGTTTGAGGGTAGGCTATGGCTACACCTTC	CASSLRVGYGYTF
.	TRBD1	TRBV7-3	TRBJ2-7	TGTGCCAGCAGCTCGGGACAGGTTATAACCTACGAGCAGTACTTC	CASSSGQVITYEQYF
.	.	TRBV5-1	TRBJ1-1	TGCGCCAGCAGCTTTGGCCCGGGGGGGAACACTGAAGCTTTCTTT	CASSFGPGGNTEAFF
.	.	TRBV13	TRBJ2-4	TGTGCCAGCAGCCAACAGGGATGGGCCAAAAACATTCAGTACTTC	CASSQQGWAKNIQYF
.	TRBD1	TRBV7-9	TRBJ1-2	TGTGCCAGCAGCCCGGACAGGGGGGATCGCTACACCTTC	CASSPDRGDRYTF
.	TRBD2	TRBV14	TRBJ2-3	TGTGCCAGCAGCAAAGGACTAGCAACAGATACGCAGTATTTT	CASSKGLATDTQYF
.	TRBD1	TRBV4-1	TRBJ1-1	TGCGCCAGCAGCCATCCTAGGACAGGGCTCATGAACACTGAAGCTTTCTTT	CASSHPRTGLMNTEAFF
.	.	TRBV6-1	TRBJ1-6	TGTGCCAGCAGGGGGGGGGCGGCGACACCCCTCCACTTT	CASRGGAATPLHF
.	.	TRBV27	TRBJ2-4	TGTGCCAGCAGCTCCGATCGGGGAGGCAAAAACATTCAGTACTTC	CASSSDRGGKNIQYF
.	TRBD2	TRBV11-3	TRBJ2-1	TGTGCCAGCGGCTTAGCGGGAGGGCCGGGATACAATGAGCAGTTCTTC	CASGLAGGPGYNEQFF
.	TRBD2	TRBV9	TRBJ2-1	TGTGCCAGCAGCGCTGAGATGGGACTAGCGGGGAATGAGCAGTTCTTC	CASSAEMGLAGNEQFF
.	TRBD1	TRBV5-4	TRBJ1-1	TGTGCCAGCAGACCCGACAGGGGGCAGGCGAACACTGAAGCTTTCTTT	CASRPDRGQANTEAFF
.	.	TRBV15	TRBJ2-7	TGTGCCACCAGCAGAGAAAGGGGCTCCTACGAGCAGTACTTC	CATSRERGSYEQYF